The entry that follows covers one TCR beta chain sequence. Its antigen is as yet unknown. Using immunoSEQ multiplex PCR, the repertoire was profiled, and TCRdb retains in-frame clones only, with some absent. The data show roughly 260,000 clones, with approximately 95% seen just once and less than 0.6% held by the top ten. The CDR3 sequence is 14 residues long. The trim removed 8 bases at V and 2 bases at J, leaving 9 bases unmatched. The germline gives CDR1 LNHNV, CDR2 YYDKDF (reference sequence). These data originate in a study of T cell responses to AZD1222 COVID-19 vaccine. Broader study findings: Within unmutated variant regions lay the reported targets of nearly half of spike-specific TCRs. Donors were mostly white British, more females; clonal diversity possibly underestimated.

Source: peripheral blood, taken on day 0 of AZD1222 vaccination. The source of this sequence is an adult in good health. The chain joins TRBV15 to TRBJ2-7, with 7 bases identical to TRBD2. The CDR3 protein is CATRGSGYTYEQYF. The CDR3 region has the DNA TGTGCCACCCGCGGGAGCGGGTACACCTACGAGCAGTACTTC.